The following is a TCR beta chain sequence with its context. No antigen is known for it. The data belong to a study of T-cell memory formation after mild COVID-19. Study-level findings and limits: Later expanders leaned CD4+, whereas day 15 to 85 contracting clones were balanced CD4/CD8.

TCRdb reanalysed the 5' RACE reads using MiXCR and keeps one entry per CDR3 protein. Of nearly 110,000 distinct CDR3 sequences in the sample, 9.5% to 15% are singletons; the top ten hold around 25%. Trimming cost V 0 bases and J 0 bases, with 9 bases left between them. Germline V lookup: CDR1 MGHRA, CDR2 YSYEKL. CDR3 length equals 15 residues. The chain employs TRBV4-1 and TRBJ2-7; D ambiguous. The material sequenced was PBMCs or a T cell subset sorted from them (not recorded which). The TCR sequence derives from an adult woman who had mild COVID-19 (a few samples of this study predate the infection). Cell type and time point are not known. CDR3 DNA sequence: TGCGCCAGCAGCCAAGAGCCCGGAAGCTCCTACGAGCAGTACTTC. Its translation: CASSQEPGSSYEQYF.